The clone carrying this TCR beta chain was counted at least ten times. Its specificity is not known. Germline lookup yields CDR1 SGHVS and CDR2 FQNEAQ. Trimming took 2 bases from V and 0 from J, leaving 5 bases between them. CDR3 length equals 15 residues. No treatment had been given to any patient before thyroid surgery. This record comes from a study of metastatic and nonmetastatic thyroid tumors. Study-wide background: Patients with malignant and benign thyroid disease provided blood and tumor or nodule tissue, whose repertoires were compared. Study-wide findings and caveats: It was reported that TCR beta diversity was significantly higher in malignant thyroid tumors than benign nodules, in blood and tumor.

Authors' methods: A distant-metastasis classifier for papillary thyroid cancer was built using CDR3 differences across clinicopathological groups. MiXCR re-clonotyped the PCR reads for TCRdb. These V and J calls rely on TCRdb rather than the paper's analysis. The table includes more than 65,000 clones, 14% detected once. The chain is built from TRBV7-8 and TRBJ2-6; D is undetermined. Source material: blood. The receptor was derived from a male donor with papillary thyroid cancer or a benign thyroid nodule (not recorded which). Some clones in this sample may be carry-over from other donors' samples. The CDR3 reads CASSLTPSGANVLTF. CDR3 nucleotide sequence: TGTGCCAGCAGCTTAACCCCCTCTGGGGCCAACGTCCTGACTTTC.